These 20 T cell receptor beta chains share one sample of origin, sequenced in a study of T cells in Graves' hyperthyroidism and ophthalmopathy. Amplification of TCR beta CDR3 regions was performed using RNA transcripts as template. The HTBI primer set drove a first-round RT-PCR of the TCR CDR3. TCRdb independently ran MiXCR on the multiplex PCR reads; one entry per CDR3 protein. The sample carries about 290,000 distinct CDR3 sequences, 12% to 15% recorded once. Sequencing input: blood. These receptors all stem from a woman aged 40-49 years with Graves' hyperthyroidism.

This clonotype occurred a few times. The chain combines TRBV6-1 with TRBJ1-4; the D is unclear. Trimming removed 7 bases at V and 11 bases at J, with 20 bases between. This CDR3 is built from 14 residues. Germline V lookup: CDR1 MNHNS, CDR2 SASEGT. CDR3 DNA sequence: TGTGCCAGCACCAACCAACCCTCGGACCCCAAACTGTTTTTT. This codes for CASTNQPSDPKLFF.

This clonotype was seen a handful of times. The V gene is TRBV20-1, the J gene TRBJ2-2; 7 bases are a match to TRBD2. The length of the CDR3 is 15 residues. J lost 2 bases, V lost 2 bases, and 5 bases had no gene match. The V gene's germline CDR1 is DFQATT and CDR2 SNEGSKA (reference sequence). The CDR3 region is CSARSLAVNTGELFF. CDR3 nucleotides: TGCAGTGCTAGAAGCCTAGCGGTAAACACCGGGGAGCTGTTTTTT.

This clonotype was seen more than once but under ten times. The chain is built from TRBV19 and TRBJ1-5, with D uncertain. The germline V gene has CDR1 LNHDA and CDR2 SQIVND (reference sequence). V lost 6 bases and J 4 bases, leaving 16 bases between the germline ends. This CDR3 region has 15 residues. CDR3 coding DNA: TGTGCCAGTAGAGGTATCGGGGTTTCAAATCAGCCCCAGCATTTT. Residues: CASRGIGVSNQPQHF.

This clonotype was seen more than once but under ten times. This may come from a read error, since a much larger clone is one base off. This chain joins TRBV2 and TRBJ1-1; TRBD1 agrees at 8 bases. The CDR3 runs 14 residues. V dropped 7 bases and J dropped 9; count of bases not matched to a gene: 13. Germline loops: CDR1 SNHLY, CDR2 FYNNEI. In DNA form, the CDR3 reads TGTGCCAGCATTCGAACAGGGGGAAGGACTAAAGCTTTCTTT. It is translated as CASIRTGGRTKAFF.

This clonotype was counted many times. The rearrangement uses TRBV29-1 and TRBJ2-7; D unresolved. CDR3 size: 11 residues. Germline V lookup: CDR1 SQVTM, CDR2 ANQGSEA. The V and J ends lost 3 bases and 1 base respectively, with 4 bases between them. The chain's CDR3 is CSVEGSYEQYF. The CDR3 region has the DNA TGCAGCGTTGAGGGGTCCTACGAGCAGTACTTC.

This clonotype was counted a few times. Just one base apart from a much larger clone, this may be a read error. The chain employs TRBV3-1 and TRBJ2-2; TRBD1 matches at 10 bases. This CDR3 has 14 residues. Germline CDR1 LGHDT, CDR2 YNNKEL (reference sequence). Here the CDR3 reads CASSPRQGAGELLF. Written as DNA, the CDR3 is TGTGCCAGCAGCCCCCGACAGGGGGCCGGGGAGCTGCTTTTT.

The table lists this clonotype with many counts. The genes are TRBV2 and TRBJ1-5, with no clear D. CDR3 length: 13 amino acids. Germline CDR1 is SNHLY and CDR2 is FYNNEI. Trimming removed 3 bases at V and 6 bases at J, with 9 bases between. The CDR3 nucleotides read TGTGCCAGCAGTGAGAGGCAGTCTCAGCCCCAGCATTTT. This encodes CASSERQSQPQHF.

This clonotype was detected ten times or more. This chain links TRBV7-2 with TRBJ1-2, with unresolved D. The germline CDR1 and CDR2 sequences are SGHTA and FQGNSA. V lost 1 base and J 4 bases, leaving 7 bases between the germline ends. The CDR3 spans 13 residues. CDR3 protein: CASSLDQAYGYTF. CDR3 DNA: TGTGCCAGCAGCTTAGATCAGGCCTATGGCTACACCTTC.

This clonotype was seen many times. This sequence joins TRBV20-1 and TRBJ2-3; possibly TRBD2 for D (5 bases). The CDR3 spans 17 residues. Between the trimmed V and J ends, which lost 1 base and 2 bases, there was a span of 19 bases. Per the germline V gene, CDR1 is DFQATT and CDR2 is SNEGSKA (reference sequence). CDR3 sequence: CSARGILVLPYTDTQYF. The CDR3, as DNA: TGCAGTGCTAGAGGCATACTAGTTCTCCCGTACACAGATACGCAGTATTTT.

The rearrangement links TRBV5-1 to TRBJ2-3; D is possibly TRBD2 (5 bases). The V and J ends lost 0 bases and 2 bases respectively, with 7 bases between them. The CDR3 runs to 14 residues. CDR1 and CDR2 from the germline V gene are SGHRS and YFSETQ. CDR3 protein: CASSLEDFTDTQYF. The CDR3 DNA sequence: TGCGCCAGCAGCTTGGAGGACTTCACAGATACGCAGTATTTT.

V is TRBV20-1 and J is TRBJ1-1, with D maybe TRBD1 (5 bases). The V end was cut by 3 bases, the J end by 4 bases, with 12 bases between. The germline V gene encodes CDR1 DFQATT and CDR2 SNEGSKA (reference sequence). The CDR3 has 13 amino acids. CDR3 nucleotides: TGCAGTGCTAGGGGGGGTTGGGGCACTGAAGCTTTCTTT. This encodes CSARGGWGTEAFF.

This clonotype was recorded at least ten times. This chain joins TRBV28 and TRBJ1-6; D is unresolved. This CDR3 spans 15 amino acids. Trimming cost V 6 bases and J 5 bases, with 14 bases left between them. Germline lookup yields CDR1 MDHEN and CDR2 SYDVKM. For the CDR3, the DNA is TGTGCCAGCAGGCGTACGTCCAGCAATAATTCACCCCTCCACTTT. It encodes CASRRTSSNNSPLHF.

This clonotype was observed at least ten times. The V call is TRBV5-5, the J call TRBJ2-1; unclear D gene. CDR3 length: 12 amino acids. The V end lost 1 base, the J end lost 9 bases, and 8 bases lay between the germline ends. Per germline, CDR1 SGHKS and CDR2 YYEKEE (reference sequence). The CDR3 bases are TGTGCCAGCAGCTTGCGGAGAGGTGAGCAGTTCTTC. This codes for CASSLRRGEQFF.

J is TRBJ1-5 and V is TRBV19; D possibly corresponds to TRBD1 (6 bases). The CDR3 spans 15 residues. Trimming removed 6 bases from V and 5 bases from J, with 17 bases in between. The germline V gene has CDR1 LNHDA and CDR2 SQIVND (reference sequence). For the CDR3, the DNA is TGTGCCAGTAGCCCGGGACATATGGAAGATCAGCCCCAGCATTTT. As protein: CASSPGHMEDQPQHF.

In the case of this clonotype: This clone may be a read error of a much larger clone one base away. The rearrangement links TRBV29-1 to TRBJ2-3; perhaps TRBD2 as D (6 bases). Per the germline V gene, CDR1 is SQVTM and CDR2 is ANQGSEA. This CDR3 comprises 13 residues. The CDR3 coding sequence is TGCAGCGCTGAACGCGGGACGGGAGATACGCAGTATTTT. Its protein product is CSAERGTGDTQYF.

Many counts were recorded for this clonotype. This chain links TRBV27 with TRBJ1-1, with D perhaps TRBD1 (6 bases). Germline V gene data show CDR1 as MNHEY and CDR2 as SMNVEV (reference sequence). The length of the CDR3 is 16 residues. V lost 5 bases and J 4 bases, leaving 20 bases between the germline ends. CDR3 sequence: CASSNRERGTGTEAFF. The DNA of the CDR3 is TGTGCCAGCAGTAACCGAGAGAGGGGGACGGGCACTGAAGCTTTCTTT.

This clonotype was recorded many times. The chain employs TRBV29-1 and TRBJ2-7, with D uncertain. The CDR3 has 12 amino acids. The germline CDR1 and CDR2 sequences are SQVTM and ANQGSEA. V was shortened by 8 bases and J by 2 bases, with 13 bases between the two germline ends. DNA for the CDR3: TGCAGCATTACCGTCGGAACCTACGAGCAGTACTTC. Protein sequence: CSITVGTYEQYF.

This clonotype came up many times. The chain is built from TRBV30 and TRBJ2-2; D possibly corresponds to TRBD1 (6 bases). Germline CDR1 GTSNPN, CDR2 SVGIG (reference sequence). The CDR3 sequence is 15 residues long. V gave up 8 bases and J gave up 4 bases, with 20 bases separating them. CDR3 sequence reads: CASRVGGASTGELFF. DNA for the CDR3: TGTGCCAGCCGGGTAGGGGGTGCCAGCACCGGGGAGCTGTTTTTT.

This clonotype was seen many times. The rearrangement joins TRBV7-2 to TRBJ2-7; D not certain. Trimming stripped 1 base from V and 3 bases from J, with 13 bases between. CDR1 and CDR2 from the germline V gene are SGHTA and FQGNSA. The CDR3 consists of 15 residues. The CDR3 here is CASSLGPSSYYEQYF. In nucleotides, the CDR3 is TGTGCCAGCAGCTTAGGTCCCAGCAGCTACTACGAGCAGTACTTC.

This clonotype showed up many times. The V gene is TRBV7-9, the J gene TRBJ1-1; D gene uncertain. The germline V gene encodes CDR1 SEHNR and CDR2 FQNEAQ (reference sequence). This CDR3 is 15 amino acids long. V shed 1 base and J shed 2 bases, with 11 bases lying between them. CDR3 nucleotide sequence: TGTGCCAGCAGCTTAGAATTGGGATCTAACACTGAAGCTTTCTTT. Amino acids: CASSLELGSNTEAFF.